A selection of T cell receptor beta chains follows, all from one sample in a study of T-cell reconstitution after alpha-beta-depleted transplantation in children. TCRdb recomputed calls from the PCR reads with MiXCR, one row per CDR3 protein. The sample lists about 300,000 distinct CDR3 sequences, about a tenth occurring once. The source was PBMCs, collected before TCRalphabeta/CD19-depleted stem cell transplant. These receptors all come from a boy under two years old with acute myeloid leukemia, due to receive a stem cell transplant. Both conserved end residues are part of each CDR3. The order of the fields is D gene, V gene, J gene, clone size, CDR3 DNA, CDR3 protein. D genes are given only for firm matches. Clone size appears in some rows only: once, few, many, or a class for an expanded clone.

d_gene: -; v_gene: TRBV5-1; j_gene: TRBJ2-3; abundance: many; CDR3nt: TGCGCCAGCGGGGCAGATACGCAGTATTTT; CDR3aa: CASGADTQYF
d_gene: -; v_gene: TRBV20-1; j_gene: TRBJ1-1; abundance: -; CDR3nt: TGCAGTGCTAGTCCAGGGGTCGGACGAGCTTTCTTT; CDR3aa: CSASPGVGRAFF
d_gene: TRBD1; v_gene: TRBV11-2; j_gene: TRBJ2-7; abundance: many; CDR3nt: TGTGCCAGCAGCCTCAACAGGGGTAGGACCTACGAGCAGTACTTC; CDR3aa: CASSLNRGRTYEQYF
d_gene: TRBD2; v_gene: TRBV20-1; j_gene: TRBJ2-1; abundance: many; CDR3nt: TGCAGTGCTCCCACTAGCGGGAGTTTCCACAATGAGCAGTTCTTC; CDR3aa: CSAPTSGSFHNEQFF
d_gene: TRBD1; v_gene: TRBV28; j_gene: TRBJ1-5; abundance: many; CDR3nt: TGTGCCAGCAGTGATGACAGGGAATATTTTCAGCCCCAGCATTTT; CDR3aa: CASSDDREYFQPQHF
d_gene: -; v_gene: TRBV28; j_gene: TRBJ2-1; abundance: many; CDR3nt: TGTGCCAGCAGTTTCAAGCGGGTTCCCTCCTACAATGAGCAGTTCTTC; CDR3aa: CASSFKRVPSYNEQFF
d_gene: TRBD1; v_gene: TRBV7-6; j_gene: TRBJ1-5; abundance: many; CDR3nt: TGTGCCAGCAGCTTAGGGACAGGGAGCAATCAGCCCCAGCATTTT; CDR3aa: CASSLGTGSNQPQHF
d_gene: TRBD1; v_gene: TRBV5-1; j_gene: TRBJ2-7; abundance: many; CDR3nt: TGCGCCAGCAGCTTGATCGGACAGGCAGTCTACGAGCAGTACTTC; CDR3aa: CASSLIGQAVYEQYF
d_gene: -; v_gene: TRBV12-3/TRBV12-4; j_gene: TRBJ2-3; abundance: many; CDR3nt: TGTGCCAGCAGTTTCGGAGGGAATGCAGATACGCAGTATTTT; CDR3aa: CASSFGGNADTQYF
d_gene: -; v_gene: TRBV12-3/TRBV12-4; j_gene: TRBJ1-2; abundance: many; CDR3nt: TGTGCCAGCAGTTTAGGGTACGGCTACACCTTC; CDR3aa: CASSLGYGYTF
d_gene: -; v_gene: TRBV5-1; j_gene: TRBJ2-1; abundance: many; CDR3nt: TGCGCCAGCAGCCGGGACACCTACAATGAGCAGTTCTTC; CDR3aa: CASSRDTYNEQFF
d_gene: TRBD2; v_gene: TRBV6-5; j_gene: TRBJ2-1; abundance: many; CDR3nt: TGTGCCAGCAGTTACGCGAGGACTAGCATATCCTACAATGAGCAGTTCTTC; CDR3aa: CASSYARTSISYNEQFF
d_gene: TRBD2; v_gene: TRBV29-1; j_gene: TRBJ2-5; abundance: many; CDR3nt: TGCAGTGGGAGGGGTTTGGAGACCCAGTACTTC; CDR3aa: CSGRGLETQYF
d_gene: -; v_gene: TRBV2; j_gene: TRBJ2-7; abundance: -; CDR3nt: TGTGCCAGCAGTGCTACTCGACCTGCCTCCTACGAGCAGTACTTC; CDR3aa: CASSATRPASYEQYF
d_gene: -; v_gene: TRBV20-1; j_gene: TRBJ2-7; abundance: -; CDR3nt: TGCAGTGCTAGGGACAAGTCCTACGAGCAGTACTTC; CDR3aa: CSARDKSYEQYF
d_gene: -; v_gene: TRBV29-1; j_gene: TRBJ1-1; abundance: many; CDR3nt: TGCAGCGTTTCCCCAGGGGCTTTCTTT; CDR3aa: CSVSPGAFF
d_gene: -; v_gene: TRBV7-2; j_gene: TRBJ2-1; abundance: many; CDR3nt: TGTGCCAGCAGCTTAGGGGCCTTCAGCTCCTACAATGAGCAGTTCTTC; CDR3aa: CASSLGAFSSYNEQFF
d_gene: TRBD2; v_gene: TRBV11-2; j_gene: TRBJ2-7; abundance: -; CDR3nt: TGTGCCAGCAGCTTAGACTTCGGACTAGCGGGAGGGCCTGTCTACGAGCAGTACTTC; CDR3aa: CASSLDFGLAGGPVYEQYF
d_gene: -; v_gene: TRBV7-3; j_gene: TRBJ2-7; abundance: -; CDR3nt: TGTGCCAGCAGCTTAAAGGGACCACCCTTCACCTACGAGCAGTACTTC; CDR3aa: CASSLKGPPFTYEQYF
d_gene: TRBD1; v_gene: TRBV29-1; j_gene: TRBJ2-7; abundance: many; CDR3nt: TGCAGCGCGACCATTGGGACAGGGGGTTCCTACGAGCAGTACTTC; CDR3aa: CSATIGTGGSYEQYF
d_gene: -; v_gene: TRBV20-1; j_gene: TRBJ2-4; abundance: many; CDR3nt: TGCAGTGCTAGCTACGGGACATGGGCCAAAAACATTCAGTACTTC; CDR3aa: CSASYGTWAKNIQYF
d_gene: -; v_gene: TRBV15; j_gene: TRBJ2-3; abundance: -; CDR3nt: TGTGCCACCAGCAGAGGACTTGGCACAGATACGCAGTATTTT; CDR3aa: CATSRGLGTDTQYF